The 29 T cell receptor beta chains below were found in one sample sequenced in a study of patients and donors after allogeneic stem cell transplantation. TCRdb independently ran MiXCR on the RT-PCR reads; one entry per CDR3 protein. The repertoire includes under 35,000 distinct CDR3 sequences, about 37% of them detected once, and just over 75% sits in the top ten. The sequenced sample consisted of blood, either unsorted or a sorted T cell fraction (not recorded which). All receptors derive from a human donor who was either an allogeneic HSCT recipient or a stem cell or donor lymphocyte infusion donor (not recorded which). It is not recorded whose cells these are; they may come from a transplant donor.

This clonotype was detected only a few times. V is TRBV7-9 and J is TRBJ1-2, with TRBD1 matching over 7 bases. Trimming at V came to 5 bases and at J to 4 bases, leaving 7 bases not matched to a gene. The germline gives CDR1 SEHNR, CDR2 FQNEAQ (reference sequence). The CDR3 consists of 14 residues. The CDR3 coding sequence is TGTGCCAGCAGCGAGAGCGGGACAGCCTATGGCTACACCTTC. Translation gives CASSESGTAYGYTF.

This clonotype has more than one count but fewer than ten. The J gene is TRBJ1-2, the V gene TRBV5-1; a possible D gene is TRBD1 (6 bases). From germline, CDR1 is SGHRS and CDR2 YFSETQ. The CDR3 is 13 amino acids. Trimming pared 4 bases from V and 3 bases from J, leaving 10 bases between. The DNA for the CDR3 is TGCGCCAGCAGCCCCCAGGGGTACTATGGCTACACCTTC. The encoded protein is CASSPQGYYGYTF.

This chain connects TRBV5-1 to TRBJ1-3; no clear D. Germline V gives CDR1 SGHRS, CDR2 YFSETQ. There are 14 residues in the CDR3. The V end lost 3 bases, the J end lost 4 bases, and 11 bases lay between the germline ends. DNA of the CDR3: TGCGCCAGCAGCTCTGGACCGGGGGGAAACACCATATATTTT. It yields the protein CASSSGPGGNTIYF.

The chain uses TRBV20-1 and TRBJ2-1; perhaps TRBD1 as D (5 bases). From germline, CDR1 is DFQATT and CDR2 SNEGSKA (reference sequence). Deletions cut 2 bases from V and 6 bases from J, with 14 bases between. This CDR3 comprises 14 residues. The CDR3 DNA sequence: TGCAGTGCTAGACGGGCAGGGCTAGGCAATGAGCAGTTCTTC. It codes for CSARRAGLGNEQFF.

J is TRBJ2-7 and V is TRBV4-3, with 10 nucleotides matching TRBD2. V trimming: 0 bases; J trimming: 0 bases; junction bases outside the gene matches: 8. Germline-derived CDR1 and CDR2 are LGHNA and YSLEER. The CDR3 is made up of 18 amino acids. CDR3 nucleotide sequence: TGCGCCAGCAGCCAAGATCATCCCTCTAGCGGGAGCTCCTACGAGCAGTACTTC. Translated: CASSQDHPSSGSSYEQYF.

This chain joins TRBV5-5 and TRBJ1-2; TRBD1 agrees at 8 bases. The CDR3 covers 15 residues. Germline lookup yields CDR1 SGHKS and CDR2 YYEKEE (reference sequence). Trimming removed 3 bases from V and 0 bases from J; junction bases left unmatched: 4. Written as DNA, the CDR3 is TGTGCCAGCAGCTCGACAGGGGCCTCTAACTATGGCTACACCTTC. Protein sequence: CASSSTGASNYGYTF.

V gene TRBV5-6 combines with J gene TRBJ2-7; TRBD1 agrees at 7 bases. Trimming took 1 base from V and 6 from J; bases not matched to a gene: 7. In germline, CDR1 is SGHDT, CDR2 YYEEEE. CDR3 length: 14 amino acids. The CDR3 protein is CASSLPGRGSEQYV. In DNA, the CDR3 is TGTGCCAGCAGCTTGCCAGGCAGGGGGAGCGAGCAGTACGTC.

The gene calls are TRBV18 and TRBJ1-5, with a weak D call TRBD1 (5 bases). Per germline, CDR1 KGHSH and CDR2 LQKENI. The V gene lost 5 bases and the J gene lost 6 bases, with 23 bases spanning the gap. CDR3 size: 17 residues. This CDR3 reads CASSATSWGRGGQPQHF. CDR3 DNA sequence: TGTGCCAGCTCAGCTACCTCTTGGGGACGGGGAGGTCAGCCCCAGCATTTT.

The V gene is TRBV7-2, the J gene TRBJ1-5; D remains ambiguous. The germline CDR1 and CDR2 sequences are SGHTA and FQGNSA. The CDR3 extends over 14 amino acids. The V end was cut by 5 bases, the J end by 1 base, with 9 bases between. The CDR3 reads CASSRSGSNQPQHF. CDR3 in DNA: TGTGCCAGCAGCCGTTCGGGAAGCAATCAGCCCCAGCATTTT. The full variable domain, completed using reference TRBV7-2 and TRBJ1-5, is GAGVSQSPSNKVTEKGKDVELRCDPISGHTALYWYRQSLGQGLEFLIYFQGNSAPDKSGLPSDRFSAERTGGSVSTLTIQRTQQEDSAVYLCASSRSGSNQPQHFGDGTRLSIL.

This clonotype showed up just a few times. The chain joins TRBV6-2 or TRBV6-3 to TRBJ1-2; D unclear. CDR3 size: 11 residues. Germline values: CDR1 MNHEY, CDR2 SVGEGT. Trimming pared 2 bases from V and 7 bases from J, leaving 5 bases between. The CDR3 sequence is CASSYAGGYTF. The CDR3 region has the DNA TGTGCCAGCAGTTACGCGGGTGGCTACACCTTC.

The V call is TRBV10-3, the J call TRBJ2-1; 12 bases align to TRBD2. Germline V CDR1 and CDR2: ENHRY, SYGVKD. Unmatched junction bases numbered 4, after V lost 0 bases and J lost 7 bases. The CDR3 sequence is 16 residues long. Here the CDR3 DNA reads TGTGCCATCAGTGAGTCTCGACTAGCGGGAGCTAATGAGCAGTTCTTC. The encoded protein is CAISESRLAGANEQFF.

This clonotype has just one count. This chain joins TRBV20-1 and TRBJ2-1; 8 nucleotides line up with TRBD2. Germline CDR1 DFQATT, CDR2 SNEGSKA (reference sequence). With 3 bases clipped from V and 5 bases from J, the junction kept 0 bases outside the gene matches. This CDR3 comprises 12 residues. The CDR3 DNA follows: TGCAGTGCTAGGGGACTAGACAATGAGCAGTTCTTC. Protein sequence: CSARGLDNEQFF.

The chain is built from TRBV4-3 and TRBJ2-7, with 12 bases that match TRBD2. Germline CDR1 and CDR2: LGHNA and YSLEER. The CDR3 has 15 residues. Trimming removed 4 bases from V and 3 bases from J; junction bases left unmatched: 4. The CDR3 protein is CASSPKTSGSYEQYF. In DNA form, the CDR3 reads TGCGCCAGCAGCCCCAAGACTAGCGGGAGCTACGAGCAGTACTTC.

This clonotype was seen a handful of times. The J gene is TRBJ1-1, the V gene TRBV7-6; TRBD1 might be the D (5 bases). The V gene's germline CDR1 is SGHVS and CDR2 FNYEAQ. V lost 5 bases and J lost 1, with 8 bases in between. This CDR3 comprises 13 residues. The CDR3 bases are TGTGCCAGCAGCGCGACAGAGAACACTGAAGCTTTCTTT. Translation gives CASSATENTEAFF.

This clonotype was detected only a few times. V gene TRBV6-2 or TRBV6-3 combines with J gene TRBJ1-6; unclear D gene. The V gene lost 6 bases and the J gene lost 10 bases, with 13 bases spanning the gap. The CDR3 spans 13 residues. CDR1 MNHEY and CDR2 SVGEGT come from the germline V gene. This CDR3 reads CASRSTASSPLHF. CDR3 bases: TGTGCCAGCAGATCCACCGCCAGCTCACCCCTCCACTTT.

CDR3 loop: CASSLLRYGELFF. The DNA of the CDR3 is TGTGCCAGCAGCTTATTACGGTACGGGGAGCTGTTTTTT. The gene calls are TRBV5-6 and TRBJ2-2; D unresolved. This CDR3 spans 13 amino acids. CDR1 is SGHDT and CDR2 is YYEEEE in the germline V gene. The ends were cut back, 2 bases at V and 7 bases at J, with 9 bases in the middle.

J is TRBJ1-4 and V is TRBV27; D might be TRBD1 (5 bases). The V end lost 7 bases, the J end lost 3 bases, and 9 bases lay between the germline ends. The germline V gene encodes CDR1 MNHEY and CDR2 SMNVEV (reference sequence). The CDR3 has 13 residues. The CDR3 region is CASMTRANEKLFF. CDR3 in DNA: TGTGCCAGCATGACCAGGGCTAATGAAAAACTGTTTTTT.

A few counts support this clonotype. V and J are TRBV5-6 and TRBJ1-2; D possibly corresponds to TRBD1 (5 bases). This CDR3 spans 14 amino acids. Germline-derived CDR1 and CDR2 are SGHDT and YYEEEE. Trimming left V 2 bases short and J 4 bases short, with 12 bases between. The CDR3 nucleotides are TGTGCCAGCAGCTTAACCGGGGCGTTCTATGGCTACACCTTC. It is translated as CASSLTGAFYGYTF.

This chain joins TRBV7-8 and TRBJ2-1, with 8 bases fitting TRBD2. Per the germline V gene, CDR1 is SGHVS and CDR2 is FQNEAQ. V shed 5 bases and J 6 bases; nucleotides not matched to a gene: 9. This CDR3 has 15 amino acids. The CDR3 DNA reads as TGTGCCAGCAGCCCTCGCCCGGGGGGGCCCAATGAGCAGTTCTTC. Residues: CASSPRPGGPNEQFF.

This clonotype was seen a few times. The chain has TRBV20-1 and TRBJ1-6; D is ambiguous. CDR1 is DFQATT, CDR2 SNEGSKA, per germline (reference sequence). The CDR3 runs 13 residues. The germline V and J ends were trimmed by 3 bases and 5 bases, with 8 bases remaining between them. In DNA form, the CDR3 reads TGCAGTGCTAGGGACGGCAATAATTCACCCCTCCACTTT. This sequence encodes CSARDGNNSPLHF.

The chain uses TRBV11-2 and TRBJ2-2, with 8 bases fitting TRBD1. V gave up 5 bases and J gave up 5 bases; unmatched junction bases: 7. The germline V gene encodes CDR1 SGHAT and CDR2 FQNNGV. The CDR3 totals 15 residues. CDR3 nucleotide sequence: TGTGCCAGCAGCCCTTGGACAGGGTGGACCGGGGAGCTGTTTTTT. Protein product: CASSPWTGWTGELFF.

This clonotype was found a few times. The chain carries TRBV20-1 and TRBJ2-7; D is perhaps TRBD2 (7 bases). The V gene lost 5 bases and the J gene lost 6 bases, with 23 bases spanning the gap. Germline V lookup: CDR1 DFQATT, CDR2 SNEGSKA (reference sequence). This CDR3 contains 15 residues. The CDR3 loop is CSAAGPYWGGGEQYF. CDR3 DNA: TGCAGTGCTGCCGGCCCCTACTGGGGAGGGGGCGAGCAGTACTTC.

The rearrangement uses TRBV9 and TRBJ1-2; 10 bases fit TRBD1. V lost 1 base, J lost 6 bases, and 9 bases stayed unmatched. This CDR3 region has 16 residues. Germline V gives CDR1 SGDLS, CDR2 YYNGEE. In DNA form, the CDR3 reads TGTGCCAGCAGCGTACGTTTCGACAGGGGGCGCGATGGCTACACCTTC. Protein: CASSVRFDRGRDGYTF.

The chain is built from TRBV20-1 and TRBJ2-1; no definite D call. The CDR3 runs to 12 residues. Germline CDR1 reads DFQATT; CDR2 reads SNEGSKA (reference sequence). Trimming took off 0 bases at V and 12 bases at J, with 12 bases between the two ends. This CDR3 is CSAREEPLGQFF. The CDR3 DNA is TGCAGTGCTAGAGAGGAGCCATTAGGGCAGTTCTTC.

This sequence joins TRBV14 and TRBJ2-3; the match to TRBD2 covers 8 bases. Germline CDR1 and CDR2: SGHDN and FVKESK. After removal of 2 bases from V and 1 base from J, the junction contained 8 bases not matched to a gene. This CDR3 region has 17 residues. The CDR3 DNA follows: TGTGCCAGCAGCCAACACAGAAGCGGGGGAGGCACAGATACGCAGTATTTT. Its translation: CASSQHRSGGGTDTQYF.

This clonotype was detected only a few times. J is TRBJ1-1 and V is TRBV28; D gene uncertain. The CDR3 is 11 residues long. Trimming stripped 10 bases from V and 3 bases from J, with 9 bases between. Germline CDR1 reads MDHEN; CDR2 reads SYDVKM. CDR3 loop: CAIEGYTEAFF. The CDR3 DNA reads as TGTGCCATCGAGGGATACACTGAAGCTTTCTTT.

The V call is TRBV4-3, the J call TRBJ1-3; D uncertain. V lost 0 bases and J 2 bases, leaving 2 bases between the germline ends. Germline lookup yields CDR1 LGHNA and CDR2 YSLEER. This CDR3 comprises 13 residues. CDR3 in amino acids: CASSQEPGNTIYF. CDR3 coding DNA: TGCGCCAGCAGCCAAGAACCTGGAAACACCATATATTTT.

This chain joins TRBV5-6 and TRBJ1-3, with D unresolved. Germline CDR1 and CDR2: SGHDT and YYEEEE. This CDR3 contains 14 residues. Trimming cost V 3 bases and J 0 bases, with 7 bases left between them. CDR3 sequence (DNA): TGTGCCAGCAGCTACTGGTACTCTGGAAACACCATATATTTT. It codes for CASSYWYSGNTIYF. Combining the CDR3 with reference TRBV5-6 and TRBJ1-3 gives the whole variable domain DAGVTQSPTHLIKTRGQQVTLRCSPKSGHDTVSWYQQALGQGPQFIFQYYEEEERQRGNFPDRFSGHQFPNYSSELNVNALLLGDSALYLCASSYWYSGNTIYFGEGSWLTVV.

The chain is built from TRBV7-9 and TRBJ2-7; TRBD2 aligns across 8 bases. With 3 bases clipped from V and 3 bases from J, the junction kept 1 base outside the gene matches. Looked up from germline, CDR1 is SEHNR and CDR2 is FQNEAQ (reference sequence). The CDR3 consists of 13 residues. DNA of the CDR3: TGTGCCAGCAGCTTCACTAGCGGCTACGAGCAGTACTTC. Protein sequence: CASSFTSGYEQYF.